This T cell receptor beta chain comes out of a study of CD8+ T cells in alopecia areata. Concerning this clone: Any gene name here is a mouse gene name. The read gets to within 4 residues of the CDR3 end, and the germline J gene fills in the rest.

V shed 3 bases and J shed 0 bases, with 13 bases lying between them. The length of the CDR3 is 16 residues. The germline V gene has CDR1 NSQYPW and CDR2 LRSPGD (reference sequence). Extracted RNA was reverse transcribed into cDNA, the sequencing template. Data came from immunoSEQ multiplex PCR; TCRdb stores just in-frame clones and leaves some out. The profile covers about 120,000 clones, none occurring a single time. Sequencing was done on a sample of lesional skin. The origin of this receptor is a C3H/HeJ mouse with alopecia areata. MHC haplotype here: H2-k. The chain couples TRBV1 to TRBJ2-5, with D maybe TRBD2 (6 bases). This chain's CDR3 is CTCSAGTLLNQDTQYF. The CDR3 DNA, read in part, is TGCACCTGCAGTGCGGGGACTTTACTTAACCAAGAC.